The source of this T cell receptor (beta chain) is a study of Ad26.COV2.S vaccination and SARS-CoV-2 variants. Study background: Enrolled in COV1001, the donor was in the Ad26.COV2.S trial arm, which received the vaccine. Study observations and caveats: Substantial post-vaccination breadth of spike-specific CD8+ and CD4+ T cell responses was reported.

Treatment specified: 15 to 20 received Ad26.COV2.S at low or high dose, single or two shots; about five received placebo; per-sample allocation not given. Collection of the samples took place on day 63 after the first injection of vaccine or placebo. The administered vaccine (an Ad26 vector) expressed Wuhan-strain SARS-CoV-2 spike. This table comes from immunoSEQ multiplex PCR, and its TCRdb copy is limited to in-frame clones, with some not included. The top ten clones hold roughly 3% of a sample with some 270,000 clones, around 88% of them seen once. Points on this clone: Antigen specificity is unknown.

This TCR was sampled from a person between 18 and 60 years old who received the Ad26.COV2.S COVID-19 vaccine or a placebo. The sample consisted of peripheral blood, taken in a trial of Ad26.COV2.S vaccine versus placebo.

The CDR3 here is CASSLGGGVYQPQHF. The CDR3 nucleotides are TGTGCCAGCAGCTTGGGAGGGGGCGTATATCAGCCCCAGCATTTT. The chain uses TRBV5-6 and TRBJ1-5; 7 nucleotides line up with TRBD1. This CDR3 has 15 residues. V was clipped by 0 bases and J by 5 bases; unmatched bases: 5. The germline gives CDR1 SGHDT, CDR2 YYEEEE.